This TCR beta chain was identified in a study of blood T cell repertoires in COVID-19. Here immunoSEQ multiplex PCR was the method, and the copy in TCRdb shows in-frame clones only, minus some. This sample yields 200,000 to 250,000 clones, of which around 87% are seen a single time; 5.5% to 8.5% belongs to the top ten. V gave up 4 bases and J gave up 1 base; unmatched junction bases: 10. Germline-derived CDR1 and CDR2 are SGHVS and FQNEAQ. This CDR3 is 17 amino acids long. The chain recombines TRBV7-8 with TRBJ2-5; 9 bases agree with TRBD2. The receptor comes from a man aged 25 to 40 in a cohort exposed to, infected with or recovered from COVID-19 (not recorded which). Material for sequencing was PBMCs or T cells enriched from blood (not recorded which). The CDR3 DNA is TGTGCCAGCAGCTCACACCCGGGACTAGCAGCCCAAGAGACCCAGTACTTC. Amino acids: CASSSHPGLAAQETQYF.